The entry below describes one T cell receptor (beta chain). These data belong to a study of early T cells in non-severe SARS-CoV-2 infection. J gave up 4 bases and V 4 bases, and 3 bases lay outside the gene matches. The CDR3 spans 13 residues. Germline CDR1 and CDR2: SGHNT and YYREEE (reference sequence). cDNA molecules, individually, were tagged with unique molecular identifiers. Via MiXCR, TCRdb re-called the 5' RACE reads, giving one row per CDR3 protein. The repertoire consists of tens of thousands of distinct CDR3 sequences, with 9% to 15% occurring once and the leading ten covering over 6%. This clonotype was sampled from an adult who was a healthcare worker with PCR-confirmed SARS-CoV-2 infection or an uninfected control (not recorded which). The sample comprised whole blood. The chain is built from TRBV5-4 and TRBJ1-2; 8 nucleotides match TRBD1. The CDR3 sequence: CASSSGQGYGYTF. DNA for the CDR3: TGTGCCAGCAGCAGTGGACAGGGCTATGGCTACACCTTC.